The rows below give T cell receptor beta chains drawn from one sample of a study of T cell changes during pregnancy in multiple sclerosis. Generated by immunoSEQ multiplex PCR, the TCRdb table keeps only in-frame clones and is missing some. The sample yields roughly 49,000 clones, 90% to 95% seen once. The material was CD8+ T cells from peripheral blood mononuclear cells, obtained after pregnancy. These receptors were obtained from a female donor with multiple sclerosis, enrolled in a pregnancy study. Both conserved end residues are part of each CDR3. Fields, in order: clone size, J gene, V gene, D gene, CDR3 DNA, CDR3 protein. The D gene is left open where the match is weak. Only part of the rows carry a size: once, few, many, or a class if the clone is expanded.

clone_size: .
j_call: TRBJ2-1
v_call: TRBV11-2
d_call: TRBD1
cdr3_nt: TGTGCCAGCAGCTTACGGTGGGGGGGACAGGGGGACAATGAGCAGTTCTTC
cdr3_aa: CASSLRWGGQGDNEQFF

clone_size: .
j_call: TRBJ2-7
v_call: TRBV27
d_call: TRBD1
cdr3_nt: TGTGCCAGCAGTTTGCGTGGACAGGTCTACGAGCAGTACTTC
cdr3_aa: CASSLRGQVYEQYF

clone_size: .
j_call: TRBJ1-5
v_call: TRBV12-5
d_call: TRBD1
cdr3_nt: TGTGCTAGTGGTCCTCCGGACAGGATTAATCAGCCCCAGCATTTT
cdr3_aa: CASGPPDRINQPQHF

clone_size: .
j_call: TRBJ2-1
v_call: TRBV7-2
d_call: TRBD1
cdr3_nt: TGTGCCAGCAGTTCAGGGGGCGGGCGGGGTGAGCAGTTCTTC
cdr3_aa: CASSSGGGRGEQFF

clone_size: .
j_call: TRBJ2-3
v_call: TRBV4-1
d_call: TRBD2
cdr3_nt: TGCGCCAGCAGCCAAACCCCCCTAGGCGGGGGTAGCACAGATACGCAGTATTTT
cdr3_aa: CASSQTPLGGGSTDTQYF

clone_size: .
j_call: TRBJ1-1
v_call: TRBV6-5
d_call: .
cdr3_nt: TGTGCCACCCCATTTACAGGCCCTAAGAACACTGAAGCTTTCTTT
cdr3_aa: CATPFTGPKNTEAFF

clone_size: .
j_call: TRBJ1-5
v_call: TRBV30
d_call: TRBD1
cdr3_nt: TGTGCCTGGAGTGCGGGACAGGGCAATCAGCCCCAGCATTTT
cdr3_aa: CAWSAGQGNQPQHF

clone_size: .
j_call: TRBJ2-7
v_call: TRBV27
d_call: .
cdr3_nt: TGTGCCAGCAGTTTGGGGCTGGTCGGGCCTGTCTACGAGCAGTACTTC
cdr3_aa: CASSLGLVGPVYEQYF

clone_size: once
j_call: TRBJ2-3
v_call: TRBV29-1
d_call: .
cdr3_nt: TGCAGCGTTTCGGTGCAGGGCAAAGATACGCAGTATTTT
cdr3_aa: CSVSVQGKDTQYF

clone_size: .
j_call: TRBJ2-1
v_call: TRBV27
d_call: TRBD2
cdr3_nt: TGTGCCAGCAGTGATTTGGGTCTAGCGGGGGGCCCATATGAGCAGTTCTTC
cdr3_aa: CASSDLGLAGGPYEQFF

clone_size: .
j_call: TRBJ1-5
v_call: TRBV27
d_call: .
cdr3_nt: TGTGCCAGCAGGTCGGGATACCAGCCCCAGCATTTT
cdr3_aa: CASRSGYQPQHF

clone_size: .
j_call: TRBJ2-5
v_call: TRBV2
d_call: TRBD2
cdr3_nt: TGTGCCAGCAGTGAAGCGGCGCGACTAGCGGGGGGTGGAGAGACCCAGTACTTC
cdr3_aa: CASSEAARLAGGGETQYF

clone_size: .
j_call: TRBJ1-2
v_call: TRBV11-1
d_call: .
cdr3_nt: TGTGCCAGCAGCTCCCAGCAGGGATCTAACTATGGCTACACCTTC
cdr3_aa: CASSSQQGSNYGYTF

clone_size: .
j_call: TRBJ2-7
v_call: TRBV9
d_call: .
cdr3_nt: TGTGCCAGCAGCGTAGACAGCCCCGACTCCTACGAGCAGTACTTC
cdr3_aa: CASSVDSPDSYEQYF

clone_size: .
j_call: TRBJ2-1
v_call: TRBV14
d_call: TRBD2
cdr3_nt: TGTGCCAGCAGCCAAGATGGGGCTAGCGGGACGTCCAATGAGCAGTTCTTC
cdr3_aa: CASSQDGASGTSNEQFF

clone_size: .
j_call: TRBJ2-1
v_call: TRBV9
d_call: TRBD2
cdr3_nt: TGTGCCAGCAGCGTAGAAGCGGGAGTGTTCTACAATGAGCAGTTCTTC
cdr3_aa: CASSVEAGVFYNEQFF

clone_size: .
j_call: TRBJ2-1
v_call: TRBV6-5
d_call: TRBD2
cdr3_nt: TGTGCCAGCAGTTACCAGAGCGGGGCTGAGCAGTTCTTC
cdr3_aa: CASSYQSGAEQFF

clone_size: .
j_call: TRBJ2-1
v_call: TRBV27
d_call: TRBD2
cdr3_nt: TGTGCCAGCAGTTTAGGTAGCGGGTCCTACAATGAGCAGTTCTTC
cdr3_aa: CASSLGSGSYNEQFF

clone_size: .
j_call: TRBJ2-7
v_call: TRBV7-6
d_call: TRBD1
cdr3_nt: TGTGCCAGCAGCTTAGAGGGGACAGCTTACGAGCAGTACTTC
cdr3_aa: CASSLEGTAYEQYF

clone_size: .
j_call: TRBJ2-2
v_call: TRBV2
d_call: TRBD1
cdr3_nt: TGTGCCAGGACAGGGGAGAACACCGGGGAGCTGTTTTTT
cdr3_aa: CARTGENTGELFF

clone_size: .
j_call: TRBJ2-7
v_call: TRBV13
d_call: .
cdr3_nt: TGTGCCAGCAGCTTAGGACTGTTATACGAGCAGTACTTC
cdr3_aa: CASSLGLLYEQYF

clone_size: .
j_call: TRBJ1-1
v_call: TRBV9
d_call: TRBD1
cdr3_nt: TGTGCCAGCAGCGTAGGGGGGACAGGGAAAGCTTTCTTT
cdr3_aa: CASSVGGTGKAFF

clone_size: few
j_call: TRBJ2-7
v_call: TRBV7-9
d_call: .
cdr3_nt: TGTGCCAGCAGCTTAACAGGGTCGGCCGAGCAGTACTTC
cdr3_aa: CASSLTGSAEQYF

clone_size: .
j_call: TRBJ1-1
v_call: TRBV7-9
d_call: .
cdr3_nt: TGTGCCAGCAGCCTCGGACAGTATGAAGCTTTCTTT
cdr3_aa: CASSLGQYEAFF

clone_size: .
j_call: TRBJ2-7
v_call: TRBV19
d_call: .
cdr3_nt: TGTGCCAGTAGTATAGGCAGCTCCTACGAGCAGTACTTC
cdr3_aa: CASSIGSSYEQYF

clone_size: .
j_call: TRBJ2-7
v_call: TRBV28
d_call: TRBD2
cdr3_nt: TGTGCCAGCATCCGGCGGTTGGGGGGGTACGAGCAGTACTTC
cdr3_aa: CASIRRLGGYEQYF

clone_size: .
j_call: TRBJ1-2
v_call: TRBV13
d_call: .
cdr3_nt: TGTGCCAGCAGCTTAGGCCGAGAGGGTTGGATTCATGGCTACACCTTC
cdr3_aa: CASSLGREGWIHGYTF

clone_size: .
j_call: TRBJ2-7
v_call: TRBV9
d_call: .
cdr3_nt: TGTGCCAGCAGCGTAGCGGCTAGCCAATCCTACGAGCAGTACTTC
cdr3_aa: CASSVAASQSYEQYF

clone_size: .
j_call: TRBJ1-5
v_call: TRBV27
d_call: .
cdr3_nt: TGTGCCAGCACGCCAACCGCAGGGCAAGGCCAGCCCCAGCATTTT
cdr3_aa: CASTPTAGQGQPQHF

clone_size: .
j_call: TRBJ2-1
v_call: TRBV7-8
d_call: TRBD2
cdr3_nt: TGTGCCAGCAGCCTTCTAGCGGGGGAGACCTACAATGAGCAGTTCTTC
cdr3_aa: CASSLLAGETYNEQFF

clone_size: .
j_call: TRBJ1-2
v_call: TRBV28
d_call: .
cdr3_nt: TGTGCCAGCAGACCCGAGGGCGCCGGATGGTACTATGGCTACACCTTC
cdr3_aa: CASRPEGAGWYYGYTF

clone_size: .
j_call: TRBJ2-7
v_call: TRBV2
d_call: TRBD1
cdr3_nt: TGTGCCAGCAGTGATACAGGGGGATCATCCTACGAGCAGTACTTC
cdr3_aa: CASSDTGGSSYEQYF

clone_size: once
j_call: TRBJ2-7
v_call: TRBV10-3
d_call: .
cdr3_nt: TGTGCCATCAGTGGGGGGGGGACATCGAACTTC
cdr3_aa: CAISGGGTSNF

clone_size: .
j_call: TRBJ2-7
v_call: TRBV6-5
d_call: .
cdr3_nt: TGTGCCAGCAGTTACTCTGCCCAGGGGTATGGCGAGCAGTACTTC
cdr3_aa: CASSYSAQGYGEQYF

clone_size: .
j_call: TRBJ2-5
v_call: TRBV7-6
d_call: TRBD1
cdr3_nt: TGTGCCAGCAGCTTGGGACAGGGGAAAGAGACCCAGTACTTC
cdr3_aa: CASSLGQGKETQYF

clone_size: .
j_call: TRBJ1-6
v_call: TRBV6-5
d_call: TRBD1
cdr3_nt: TGTGCCAGCAGTTTCGGACAGGGGCACTCACCCCTCCACTTT
cdr3_aa: CASSFGQGHSPLHF

clone_size: .
j_call: TRBJ1-2
v_call: TRBV4-1
d_call: TRBD1
cdr3_nt: TGCGCCAGCAGCCCCGGGACAGCTTCTAACTATGGCTACACCTTC
cdr3_aa: CASSPGTASNYGYTF

clone_size: .
j_call: TRBJ2-7
v_call: TRBV5-4
d_call: TRBD2
cdr3_nt: TGTGCCAGCAGCTTGGAAGGACTAGCGGGAGTCTACGAGCAGTACTTC
cdr3_aa: CASSLEGLAGVYEQYF

clone_size: .
j_call: TRBJ2-7
v_call: TRBV11-2
d_call: TRBD2
cdr3_nt: TGTGCCAGCAGCCCTAGCGGGGGGCCCTCCTACGAGCAGTACTTC
cdr3_aa: CASSPSGGPSYEQYF

clone_size: .
j_call: TRBJ1-3
v_call: TRBV5-5
d_call: .
cdr3_nt: TGTGCCAGCAGCTTAATAACAGCTGGAAACACCATATATTTT
cdr3_aa: CASSLITAGNTIYF

clone_size: .
j_call: TRBJ1-5
v_call: TRBV7-8
d_call: TRBD1
cdr3_nt: TGTGCCAGCAGCTCCGCGACAGGGGATCGACTTGAGCCCCAGCATTTT
cdr3_aa: CASSSATGDRLEPQHF

clone_size: .
j_call: TRBJ2-1
v_call: TRBV7-3
d_call: TRBD2
cdr3_nt: TGTGCCAGCAGCTCTAGCGGGGGGGTCTACAATGAGCAGTTCTTC
cdr3_aa: CASSSSGGVYNEQFF

clone_size: .
j_call: TRBJ2-5
v_call: TRBV2
d_call: .
cdr3_nt: TGTGCCCCACGGACTGTAGAAGAGACCCAGTACTTC
cdr3_aa: CAPRTVEETQYF

clone_size: .
j_call: TRBJ2-1
v_call: TRBV11-2
d_call: .
cdr3_nt: TGTGCCAGCAGCCCCTTGACGGGGAGCTCCTACAATGAGCAGTTCTTC
cdr3_aa: CASSPLTGSSYNEQFF

clone_size: .
j_call: TRBJ2-1
v_call: TRBV19
d_call: TRBD2
cdr3_nt: TGTGGTAGTGGGTTAGCGGGAGGGGGCAATGAGCAGTTCTTC
cdr3_aa: CGSGLAGGGNEQFF

clone_size: once
j_call: TRBJ1-4
v_call: TRBV5-8
d_call: .
cdr3_nt: TGTGCCAGCCCCCCCCGGGGGAGTGAAAAACTGTTTTTT
cdr3_aa: CASPPRGSEKLFF

clone_size: .
j_call: TRBJ2-4
v_call: TRBV5-4
d_call: .
cdr3_nt: TGTGCCAGCAGCCTGACCGGGACACCCATAGCCAAAAACATTCAGTACTTC
cdr3_aa: CASSLTGTPIAKNIQYF

clone_size: .
j_call: TRBJ2-7
v_call: TRBV27
d_call: .
cdr3_nt: TGTGCCAGCAGCCCTAAGGGGGTCGAGCAGTACTTC
cdr3_aa: CASSPKGVEQYF

clone_size: .
j_call: TRBJ1-1
v_call: TRBV4-3
d_call: TRBD1
cdr3_nt: TGCGCCAGCAGCTTAGGGACAGGGAAAGCTTTCTTT
cdr3_aa: CASSLGTGKAFF

clone_size: .
j_call: TRBJ1-5
v_call: TRBV6-1
d_call: .
cdr3_nt: TGTGCCAGCAGTCCCGTACAGGGACGACAGCCCCAGCATTTT
cdr3_aa: CASSPVQGRQPQHF

clone_size: .
j_call: TRBJ2-1
v_call: TRBV6-1
d_call: TRBD2
cdr3_nt: TGTGCCAGCAGTGCGACTAGCGGCCTACGGCTGGATGAGCAGTTCTTC
cdr3_aa: CASSATSGLRLDEQFF

clone_size: .
j_call: TRBJ2-7
v_call: TRBV4-1
d_call: .
cdr3_nt: TGCGCCAGCAGCCCCACCGCCGGGGGCGAGCAGTACTTC
cdr3_aa: CASSPTAGGEQYF

clone_size: once
j_call: TRBJ1-5
v_call: TRBV27
d_call: .
cdr3_nt: TGTGCCAGCAGTTTGGGGGGGTGGCAGCCCCAGCATTTT
cdr3_aa: CASSLGGWQPQHF

clone_size: once
j_call: TRBJ1-3
v_call: TRBV5-1
d_call: .
cdr3_nt: TGCGCCAGCAGCTTGCATGACAGCTCTGGAAACACCATATATTTT
cdr3_aa: CASSLHDSSGNTIYF

clone_size: .
j_call: TRBJ1-5
v_call: TRBV2
d_call: .
cdr3_nt: TGTGCCAGCAGTGCTAGGAGGGAATGGGATGGCGGCAATCAGCCCCAGCATTTT
cdr3_aa: CASSARREWDGGNQPQHF